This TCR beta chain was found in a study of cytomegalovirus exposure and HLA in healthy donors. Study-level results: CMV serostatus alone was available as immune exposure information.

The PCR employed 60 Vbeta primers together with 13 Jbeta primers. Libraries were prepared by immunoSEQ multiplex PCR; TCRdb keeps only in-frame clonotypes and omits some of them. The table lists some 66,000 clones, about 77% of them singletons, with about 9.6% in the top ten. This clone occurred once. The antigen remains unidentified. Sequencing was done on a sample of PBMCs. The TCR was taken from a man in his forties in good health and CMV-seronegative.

The CDR3 spells CASSLGTYGGYNEQFF. Here the CDR3 DNA reads TGCGCCAGCAGCTTGGGAACATACGGGGGCTACAATGAGCAGTTCTTC. V gene TRBV5-1 combines with J gene TRBJ2-1, with D tentatively TRBD2 (6 bases). Trimming shortened V by 0 bases and J by 3 bases, and 13 bases separated the two germline ends. The CDR3 spans 16 residues. Germline V lookup: CDR1 SGHRS, CDR2 YFSETQ.